This TCR beta chain was recorded in a study of shared clonotypes between healthy human individuals. Sequenced by immunoSEQ multiplex PCR; TCRdb stores in-frame clones only, minus some. This repertoire shows roughly 2.1 million clones, around 93% found once; its top ten account for over 1.5%. Terminally differentiated effector memory CD45RA+ cells were excluded from the naive CD8 cells, which were CD45RO-negative and positively selected for CCR7. The V gene's germline CDR1 is MDHEN and CDR2 SYDVKM. Trimming removed 4 bases from V and 7 bases from J, with 8 bases in between. The CDR3 covers 11 residues.

Sequenced sample: naive CD8+ T cells from PBMCs. This TCR was sampled from a young man in good health. Some clones in this sample may be carry-over from other donors' samples. The chain has TRBV28 and TRBJ2-7; D unclear. This CDR3 reads CASSYRWEQYF. DNA of the CDR3: TGTGCCAGCAGTTACCGGTGGGAGCAGTACTTC. Complete variable domain (other parts from reference TRBV28 and TRBJ2-7): DVKVTQSSRYLVKRTGEKVFLECVQDMDHENMFWYRQDPGLGLRLIYFSYDVKMKEKGDIPEGYSVSREKKERFSLILESASTNQTSMYLCASSYRWEQYFGPGTRLTVT.